This T cell receptor beta chain was captured in a study of T cell responses to AZD1222 COVID-19 vaccine. The study, taken as a whole, reports: Across the whole spike, CD4 TCRs peaked at regions 160-218 and 743-854. No day 14 peak samples; only post-peak repertoires were characterized. Only 5 or 6 people who got AZD1222 tested seropositive at baseline.

The length of the CDR3 is 15 residues. Germline CDR1 and CDR2: MNHEY and SMNVEV (reference sequence). Between the trimmed V and J ends, which lost 2 bases and 0 bases, there was a span of 11 bases. In regard to this clone: As yet, its antigen is unknown.

TCRdb's table, derived via immunoSEQ multiplex PCR, lists solely in-frame clones and lacks some. The sample has around 140,000 clones, around 93% seen once; the top ten hold 7.5% to 9.5%. The chain joins TRBV27 to TRBJ2-7, with a possible D match to TRBD1 (6 bases). The TCR sequence derives from an adult in good health. The material sequenced was peripheral blood, taken on day 0 of AZD1222 vaccination. The CDR3 spells CASSLRGTVSYEQYF. CDR3 sequence (DNA): TGTGCCAGCAGTTTAAGGGGGACGGTCTCCTACGAGCAGTACTTC.